These T cell receptor beta chains were read from a single sample in a study of T cells in Graves' hyperthyroidism and ophthalmopathy. MiXCR was run by TCRdb on the multiplex PCR reads, yielding one entry per CDR3 protein. Among 400,000 or so distinct CDR3 sequences listed, over 12% were seen once. The sample was blood. Source of these receptors: a woman between 55 and 75 years old with Graves' ophthalmopathy. The CDR3 runs from the conserved cysteine through the conserved F or W. A D gene is named only where the DNA matches it firmly.

>TRBV28|TRBD1
CASSLEGAHDGYTF
>TRBV2|NA
CASSSSTWGPQHF
>TRBV11-2|TRBD2
CASSLGTSGGADTQYF
>TRBV28|NA
CASSLSMGRALNQPQHF
>TRBV12-3/TRBV12-4|NA
CASSSPGGGPMNTEAFF
>TRBV5-1|TRBD1
CASSFSGTGPEKLFF
>TRBV28|NA
CASSSVHWGRAFNQPQHF
>TRBV7-9|NA
CASTPAVEGYNEQFF
>TRBV2|NA
CASKNRWNEQFF
>TRBV20-1|NA
CSARADPAGELFF
>TRBV7-9|NA
CAPNAAETNTGELFF
>TRBV5-1|TRBD2
CASSLSPLAGGGTGELFF
>TRBV4-1|NA
CASSQDRVGTEAFF
>TRBV10-3|NA
CAISGEISYNEQFF
>TRBV29-1|NA
CSVEGEFDYGYTF
>TRBV10-2|NA
CASSRGQPNSGNTIYF
>TRBV12-3/TRBV12-4|NA
CASSLDGAGYGYTF
>TRBV19|TRBD1
CASSLTGTGALMNTEAFF
>TRBV11-3|TRBD2
CASSRLALDEQFF
>TRBV9|NA
CASSVGATENYGYTF